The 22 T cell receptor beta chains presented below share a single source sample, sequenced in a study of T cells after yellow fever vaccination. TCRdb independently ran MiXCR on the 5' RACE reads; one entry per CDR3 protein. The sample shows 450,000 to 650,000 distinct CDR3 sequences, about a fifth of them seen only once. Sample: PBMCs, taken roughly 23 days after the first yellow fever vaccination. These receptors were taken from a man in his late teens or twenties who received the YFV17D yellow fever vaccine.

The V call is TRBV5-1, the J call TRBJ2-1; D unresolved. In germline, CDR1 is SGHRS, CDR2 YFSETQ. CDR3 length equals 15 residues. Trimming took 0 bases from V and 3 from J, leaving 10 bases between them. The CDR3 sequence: CASSLVADRYNEQFF. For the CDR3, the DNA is TGCGCCAGCAGCTTGGTAGCTGACCGCTACAATGAGCAGTTCTTC.

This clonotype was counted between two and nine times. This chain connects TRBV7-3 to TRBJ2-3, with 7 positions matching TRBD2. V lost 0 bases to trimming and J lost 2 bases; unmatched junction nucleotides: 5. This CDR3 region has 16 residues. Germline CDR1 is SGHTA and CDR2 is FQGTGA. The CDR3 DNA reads TGTGCCAGCAGCTTAACCGGGACTATGTTCACAGATACGCAGTATTTT. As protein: CASSLTGTMFTDTQYF.

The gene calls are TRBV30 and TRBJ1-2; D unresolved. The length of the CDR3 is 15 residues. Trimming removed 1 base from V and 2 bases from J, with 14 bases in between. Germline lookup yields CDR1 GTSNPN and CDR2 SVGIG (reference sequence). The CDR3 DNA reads TGTGCCTGGAGTGGAGGGTTACAGTTAAACTATGGCTACACCTTC. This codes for CAWSGGLQLNYGYTF.

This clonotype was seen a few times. The CDR3 coding sequence is TGTGCCAGCAGCACCAGGGGTACCGGGGAGCTGTTTTTT. As protein: CASSTRGTGELFF. The chain combines TRBV7-8 with TRBJ2-2, with TRBD1 as a possible D gene (6 bases). The V and J ends lost 5 bases and 5 bases respectively, with 9 bases between them. Germline-derived CDR1 and CDR2 are SGHVS and FQNEAQ. This CDR3 has 13 amino acids.

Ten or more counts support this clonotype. The CDR3 loop reads CASSQGNSMNTEAFF. As DNA, the CDR3 is TGCGCCAGCAGCCAAGGGAATTCCATGAACACTGAAGCTTTCTTT. V is TRBV5-1 and J is TRBJ1-1; D gene ambiguous. Per the germline V gene, CDR1 is SGHRS and CDR2 is YFSETQ. The CDR3 has 15 amino acids. V was pared by 4 bases and J by 0 bases, with 13 bases between.

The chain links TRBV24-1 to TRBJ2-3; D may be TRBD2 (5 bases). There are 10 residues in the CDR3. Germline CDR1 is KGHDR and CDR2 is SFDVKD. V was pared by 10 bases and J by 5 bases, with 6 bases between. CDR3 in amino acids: CATAGDTQYF. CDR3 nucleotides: TGTGCCACGGCGGGAGATACGCAGTATTTT.

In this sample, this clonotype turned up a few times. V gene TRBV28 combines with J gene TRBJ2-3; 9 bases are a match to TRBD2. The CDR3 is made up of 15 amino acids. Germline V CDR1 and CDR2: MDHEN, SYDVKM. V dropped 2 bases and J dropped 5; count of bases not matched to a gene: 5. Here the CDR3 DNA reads TGTGCCAGCAGTTTAGGCGGGGGGGCGCAAGATACGCAGTATTTT. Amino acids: CASSLGGGAQDTQYF. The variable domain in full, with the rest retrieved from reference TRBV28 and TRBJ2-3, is DVKVTQSSRYLVKRTGEKVFLECVQDMDHENMFWYRQDPGLGLRLIYFSYDVKMKEKGDIPEGYSVSREKKERFSLILESASTNQTSMYLCASSLGGGAQDTQYFGPGTRLTVL.

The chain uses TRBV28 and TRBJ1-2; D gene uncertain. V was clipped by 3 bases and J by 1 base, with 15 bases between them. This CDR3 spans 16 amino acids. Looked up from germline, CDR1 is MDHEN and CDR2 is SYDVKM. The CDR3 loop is CASSLKNGPFNYGYTF. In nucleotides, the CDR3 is TGTGCCAGCAGTTTGAAAAATGGACCTTTTAACTATGGCTACACCTTC.

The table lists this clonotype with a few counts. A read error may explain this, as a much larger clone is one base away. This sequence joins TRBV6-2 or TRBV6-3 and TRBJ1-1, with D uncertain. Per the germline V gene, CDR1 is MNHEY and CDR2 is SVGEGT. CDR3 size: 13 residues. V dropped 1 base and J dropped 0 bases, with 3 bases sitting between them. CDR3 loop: CASSYFLNTEAFF. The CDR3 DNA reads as TGTGCCAGCAGTTACTTCCTGAACACTGAAGCTTTCTTT.

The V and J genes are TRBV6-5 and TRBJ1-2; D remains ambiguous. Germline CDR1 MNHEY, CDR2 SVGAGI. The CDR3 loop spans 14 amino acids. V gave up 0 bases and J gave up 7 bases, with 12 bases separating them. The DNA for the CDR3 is TGTGCCAGCAGTTACTCAGGCCCCATGCCTGGCTACACCTTC. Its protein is CASSYSGPMPGYTF.

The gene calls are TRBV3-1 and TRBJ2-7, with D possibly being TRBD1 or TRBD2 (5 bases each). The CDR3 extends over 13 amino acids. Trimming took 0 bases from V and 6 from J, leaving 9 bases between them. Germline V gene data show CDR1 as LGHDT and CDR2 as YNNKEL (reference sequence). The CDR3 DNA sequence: TGTGCCAGCAGCCAAGATCGAGGGGTCGAGCAGTACTTC. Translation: CASSQDRGVEQYF.

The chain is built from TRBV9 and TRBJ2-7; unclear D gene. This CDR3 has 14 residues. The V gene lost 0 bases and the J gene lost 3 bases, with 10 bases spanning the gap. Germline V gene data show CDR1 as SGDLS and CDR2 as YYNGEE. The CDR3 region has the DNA TGTGCCAGCAGCGTAGAGGCGGTTAGCTACGAGCAGTACTTC. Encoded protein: CASSVEAVSYEQYF.

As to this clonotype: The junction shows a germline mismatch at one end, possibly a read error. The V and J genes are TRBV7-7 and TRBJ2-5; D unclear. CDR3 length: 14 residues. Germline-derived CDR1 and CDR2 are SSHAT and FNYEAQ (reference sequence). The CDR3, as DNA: TGTGCTAGCAGCTTAGGACCCGCTCTGGAGACCCAGTACTTC. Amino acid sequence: CASSLGPALETQYF.

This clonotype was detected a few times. The CDR3 sequence is CASSQDGTGGPYEQYF. CDR3 DNA sequence: TGCGCCAGCAGCCAAGATGGGACGGGGGGGCCCTACGAGCAGTACTTC. The chain uses TRBV4-3 and TRBJ2-7; 8 nucleotides match TRBD2. Per germline, CDR1 LGHNA and CDR2 YSLEER. CDR3 length: 16 amino acids. V shed 0 bases, J shed 2 bases, and the junction held 6 bases outside the gene matches.

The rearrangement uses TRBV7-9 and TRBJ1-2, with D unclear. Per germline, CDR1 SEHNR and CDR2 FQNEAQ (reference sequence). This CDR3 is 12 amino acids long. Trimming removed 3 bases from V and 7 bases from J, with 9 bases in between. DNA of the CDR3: TGTGCCAGCAGCTTGGAAAATTCTGGCTACACCTTC. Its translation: CASSLENSGYTF. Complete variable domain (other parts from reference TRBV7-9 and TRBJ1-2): DTGVSQNPRHKITKRGQNVTFRCDPISEHNRLYWYRQTLGQGPEFLTYFQNEAQLEKSRLLSDRFSAERPKGSFSTLEIQRTEQGDSAMYLCASSLENSGYTFGSGTRLTVV.

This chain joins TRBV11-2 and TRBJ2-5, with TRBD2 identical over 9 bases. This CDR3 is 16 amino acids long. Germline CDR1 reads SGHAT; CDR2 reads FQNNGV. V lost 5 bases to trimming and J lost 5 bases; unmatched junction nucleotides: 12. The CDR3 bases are TGTGCCAGCAGCCATGGCCGGCGGGGGGGATCGGAGACCCAGTACTTC. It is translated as CASSHGRRGGSETQYF.

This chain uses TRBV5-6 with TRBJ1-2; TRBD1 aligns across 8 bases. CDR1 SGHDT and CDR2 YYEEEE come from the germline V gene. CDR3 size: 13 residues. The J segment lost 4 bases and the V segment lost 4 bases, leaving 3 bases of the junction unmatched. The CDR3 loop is CASSGDRTYGYTF. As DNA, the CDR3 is TGTGCCAGCAGCGGGGACAGGACCTATGGCTACACCTTC.

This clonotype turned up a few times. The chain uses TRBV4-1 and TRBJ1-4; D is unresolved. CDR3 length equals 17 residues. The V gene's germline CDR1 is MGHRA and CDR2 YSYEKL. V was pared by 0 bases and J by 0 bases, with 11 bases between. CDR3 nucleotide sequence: TGCGCCAGCAGCCAAGATCACCCGGGGTCAACTAATGAAAAACTGTTTTTT. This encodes CASSQDHPGSTNEKLFF.

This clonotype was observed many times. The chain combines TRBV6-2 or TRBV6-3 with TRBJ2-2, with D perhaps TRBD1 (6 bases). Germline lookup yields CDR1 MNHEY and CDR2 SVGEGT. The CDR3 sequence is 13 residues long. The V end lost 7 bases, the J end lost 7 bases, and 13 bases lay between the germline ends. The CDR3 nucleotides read TGTGCCAGCACCCAGGGGACGGTCGGGGAGCTGTTTTTT. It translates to CASTQGTVGELFF.

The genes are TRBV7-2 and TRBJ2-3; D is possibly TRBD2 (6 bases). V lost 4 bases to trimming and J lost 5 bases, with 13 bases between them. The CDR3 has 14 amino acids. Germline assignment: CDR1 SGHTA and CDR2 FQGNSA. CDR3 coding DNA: TGTGCCAGCAGCTCCGGACTATTGGGAGATACGCAGTATTTT. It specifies CASSSGLLGDTQYF.

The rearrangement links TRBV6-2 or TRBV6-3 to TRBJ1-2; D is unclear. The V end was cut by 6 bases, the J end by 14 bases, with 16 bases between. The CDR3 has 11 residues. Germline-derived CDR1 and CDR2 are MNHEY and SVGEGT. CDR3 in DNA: TGTGCCAGCAGCTCCGTCCTTCGGAGGACCTTC. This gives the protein CASSSVLRRTF.

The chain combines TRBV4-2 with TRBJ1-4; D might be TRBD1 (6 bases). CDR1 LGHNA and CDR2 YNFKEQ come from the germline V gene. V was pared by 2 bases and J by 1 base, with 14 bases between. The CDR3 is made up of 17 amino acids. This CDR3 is CASSQLGQQGTNEKLFF. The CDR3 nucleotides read TGTGCCAGCAGCCAACTGGGGCAACAGGGAACTAATGAAAAACTGTTTTTT.